These 6 T cell receptor beta chains share one sample of origin, sequenced in a study of blood T cells in healthy people across ages. The authors ran a second PCR of 7 to 11 cycles using a sample-barcoded 5' primer and a J-beta primer mix. TCRdb reanalysed the 5' RACE reads using MiXCR and keeps one entry per CDR3 protein. The sample has about 1.8 million distinct CDR3 sequences, 49% seen once. The specimen was blood. The source is a woman in her thirties or forties in good health.

The V call is TRBV7-2, the J call TRBJ2-3, with 9 nucleotides matching TRBD2. J lost 2 bases, V lost 2 bases, and 11 bases had no gene match. Looked up from germline, CDR1 is SGHTA and CDR2 is FQGNSA. The CDR3 consists of 18 residues. CDR3 residues: CASSLRAGGTTFTDTQYF. CDR3 nucleotide sequence: TGTGCCAGCAGCTTACGCGCGGGGGGGACAACTTTCACAGATACGCAGTATTTT.

This chain uses TRBV11-2 with TRBJ2-1; 10 nucleotides agree with TRBD2. The V and J ends lost 4 bases and 0 bases, in that order; junction bases with no gene match: 21. Per germline, CDR1 SGHAT and CDR2 FQNNGV. The CDR3 consists of 22 residues. The CDR3 DNA reads as TGTGCCAGCAGCTCCCCGGGGAGGGCGGCTAGCGGGGGCTCGAGCTCCTACAATGAGCAGTTCTTC. Its translation: CASSSPGRAASGGSSSYNEQFF.

The rearrangement uses TRBV16 and TRBJ2-2; a possible D gene is TRBD1 (6 bases). The V gene's germline CDR1 is KGHSY and CDR2 FQNENV. This CDR3 region has 15 residues. Trimming removed 4 bases at V and 1 base at J, with 10 bases between. In DNA, the CDR3 is TGTGCCAGCAGCCGCCAACAGGGGAACACCGGGGAGCTGTTTTTT. It yields the protein CASSRQQGNTGELFF.

This sequence joins TRBV9 and TRBJ2-7; maybe TRBD2 (5 bases). CDR3 length: 13 residues. V lost 1 base to trimming and J lost 5 bases, with 10 bases between them. Germline CDR1 is SGDLS and CDR2 is YYNGEE. CDR3 nucleotides: TGTGCCAGCAGCGTACTTGACGGGGACGAGCAGTACTTC. It specifies CASSVLDGDEQYF.

The V call is TRBV10-3, the J call TRBJ2-2; 9 nucleotides align to TRBD1. Trimming removed 9 bases from V and 5 bases from J; junction bases left unmatched: 7. This CDR3 has 14 amino acids. CDR1 and CDR2 from the germline V gene are ENHRY and SYGVKD. The CDR3 reads CAIRDRELTGELFF. As DNA, the CDR3 is TGTGCCATTAGGGACAGGGAGCTGACCGGGGAGCTGTTTTTT.

In DNA form, the CDR3 reads TGTGCCAGCAGCCTTGGACAGGAGATCTCTGGGGCCAACGTCCTGACTTTC. Translating it yields CASSLGQEISGANVLTF. The chain is built from TRBV4-2 and TRBJ2-6; 7 nucleotides line up with TRBD1. CDR1 is LGHNA, CDR2 YNFKEQ, per germline. The CDR3 is 17 residues long. The V and J ends lost 4 bases and 0 bases, in that order; junction bases with no gene match: 6.